The present TCR beta chain was sequenced within a study of identical twins. This CDR3 has 15 amino acids. Germline V gives CDR1 LGHNA, CDR2 YNFKEQ. V was cut by 0 bases and J by 4 bases, with 11 bases left in between. Points on this clonotype: Its target is unknown.

Each CDR3 protein gets one entry after TCRdb re-called the 5' RACE reads with MiXCR. The repertoire has 450,000 to 650,000 distinct CDR3 sequences, approximately 10% of them found once; the top ten carry 2.5% to 3.5%. Study-wide findings and caveats: Partial confounding of zero-insertion analyses by invariant MAIT and iNKT cells was possible. While abundant cord blood beta clonotypes carried fewer insertions, memory repertoires showed no such pattern. In monozygotic twins, models underestimated the sharing of out-of-frame TCR alpha. Sequences that were beta out-of-frame showed weaker excess twin sharing.

These data were also filed under a second study, of yellow fever vaccine responses in identical twins.

The chain links TRBV4-2 to TRBJ2-3, with D uncertain. The sequencing input was PBMCs. The receptor was isolated from a woman between 18 and 30 years old in good health. The CDR3 DNA sequence: TGTGCCAGCAGCCAAGATCGGCAAGGGTCAGATACGCAGTATTTT. Amino acids: CASSQDRQGSDTQYF.